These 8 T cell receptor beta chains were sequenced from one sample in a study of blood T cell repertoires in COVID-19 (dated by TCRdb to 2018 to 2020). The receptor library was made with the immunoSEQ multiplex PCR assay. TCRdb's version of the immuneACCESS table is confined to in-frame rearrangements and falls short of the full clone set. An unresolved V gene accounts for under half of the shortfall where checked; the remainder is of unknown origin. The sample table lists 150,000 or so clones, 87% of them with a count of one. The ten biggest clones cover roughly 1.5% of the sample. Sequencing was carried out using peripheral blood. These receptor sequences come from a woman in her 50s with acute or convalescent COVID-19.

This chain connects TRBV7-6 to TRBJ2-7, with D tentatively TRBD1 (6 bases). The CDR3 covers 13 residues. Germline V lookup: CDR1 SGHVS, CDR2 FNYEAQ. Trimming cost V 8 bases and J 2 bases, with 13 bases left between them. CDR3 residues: CASSQGMAYEQYF. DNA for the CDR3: TGTGCCAGCTCTCAGGGGATGGCCTACGAGCAGTACTTC. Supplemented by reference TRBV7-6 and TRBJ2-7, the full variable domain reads GAGVSQSPRYKVTKRGQDVALRCDPISGHVSLYWYRQALGQGPEFLTYFNYEAQQDKSGLPNDRFSAERPEGSISTLTIQRTEQRDSAMYRCASSQGMAYEQYFGPGTRLTVT.

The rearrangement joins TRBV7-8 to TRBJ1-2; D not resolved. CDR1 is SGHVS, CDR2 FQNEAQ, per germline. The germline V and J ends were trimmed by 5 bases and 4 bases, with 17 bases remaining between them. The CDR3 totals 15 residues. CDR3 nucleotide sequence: TGTGCCAGCAGCGCCAGAATAGGCGGCCCCTATGGCTACACCTTC. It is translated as CASSARIGGPYGYTF.

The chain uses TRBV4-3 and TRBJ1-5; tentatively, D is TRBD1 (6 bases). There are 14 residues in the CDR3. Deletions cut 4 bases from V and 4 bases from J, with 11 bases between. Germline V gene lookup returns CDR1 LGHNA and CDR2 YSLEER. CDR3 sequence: CASSLRTVNQPQHF. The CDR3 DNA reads TGCGCCAGCAGCCTCCGGACAGTTAATCAGCCCCAGCATTTT.

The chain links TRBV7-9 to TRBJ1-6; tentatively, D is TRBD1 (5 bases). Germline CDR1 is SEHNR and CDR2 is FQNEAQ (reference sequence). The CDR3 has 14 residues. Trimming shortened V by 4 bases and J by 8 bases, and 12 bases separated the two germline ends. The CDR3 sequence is CASSWDSRDSPLHF. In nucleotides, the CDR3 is TGTGCCAGCAGCTGGGACTCGAGGGATTCACCCCTCCACTTT.

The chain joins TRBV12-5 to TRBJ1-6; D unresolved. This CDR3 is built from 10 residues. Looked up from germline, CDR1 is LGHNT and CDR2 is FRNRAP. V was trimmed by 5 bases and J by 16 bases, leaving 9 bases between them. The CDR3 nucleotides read TGTGCTAGTGGTAACCGGGATCTCCACTTT. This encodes CASGNRDLHF.

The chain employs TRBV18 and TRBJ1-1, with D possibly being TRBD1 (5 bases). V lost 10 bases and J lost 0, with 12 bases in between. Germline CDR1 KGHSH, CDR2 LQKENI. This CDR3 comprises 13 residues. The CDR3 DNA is TGTGCCACCCGCCAGACAGTGAACACTGAAGCTTTCTTT. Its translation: CATRQTVNTEAFF.

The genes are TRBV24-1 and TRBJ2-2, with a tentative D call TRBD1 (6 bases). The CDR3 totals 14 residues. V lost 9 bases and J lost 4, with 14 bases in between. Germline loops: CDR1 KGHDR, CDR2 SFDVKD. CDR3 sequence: CATGPGHGTGELFF. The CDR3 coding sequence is TGTGCCACCGGCCCGGGACACGGCACCGGGGAGCTGTTTTTT.

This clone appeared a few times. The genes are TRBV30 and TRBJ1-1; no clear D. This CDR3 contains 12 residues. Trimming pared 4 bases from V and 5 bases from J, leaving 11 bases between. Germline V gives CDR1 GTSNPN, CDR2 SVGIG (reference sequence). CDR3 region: CAWIYGSTEAFF. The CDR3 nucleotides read TGTGCCTGGATTTACGGGTCTACTGAAGCTTTCTTT.